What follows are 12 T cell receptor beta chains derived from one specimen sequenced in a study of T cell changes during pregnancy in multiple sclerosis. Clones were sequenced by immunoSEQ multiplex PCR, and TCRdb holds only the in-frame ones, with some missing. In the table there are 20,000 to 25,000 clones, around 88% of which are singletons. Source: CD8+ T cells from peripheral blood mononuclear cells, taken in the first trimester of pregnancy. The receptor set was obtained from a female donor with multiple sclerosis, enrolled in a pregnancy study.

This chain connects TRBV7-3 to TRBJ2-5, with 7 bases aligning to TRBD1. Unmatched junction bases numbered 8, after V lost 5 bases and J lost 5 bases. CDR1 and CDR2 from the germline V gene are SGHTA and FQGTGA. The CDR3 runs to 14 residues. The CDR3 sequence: CASSPTGSWETQYF. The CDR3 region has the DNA TGTGCCAGCAGCCCGACAGGGTCGTGGGAGACCCAGTACTTC.

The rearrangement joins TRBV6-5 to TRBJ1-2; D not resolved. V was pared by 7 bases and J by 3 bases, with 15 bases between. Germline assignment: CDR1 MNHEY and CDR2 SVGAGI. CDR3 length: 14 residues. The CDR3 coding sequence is TGTGCCAGCAACAAGAACCCTGTTTACTATGGCTACACCTTC. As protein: CASNKNPVYYGYTF.

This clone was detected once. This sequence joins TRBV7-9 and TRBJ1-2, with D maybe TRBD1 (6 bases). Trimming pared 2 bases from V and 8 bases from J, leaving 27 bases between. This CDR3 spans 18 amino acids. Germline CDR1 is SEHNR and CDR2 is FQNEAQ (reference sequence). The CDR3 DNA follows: TGTGCCAGCAGCTTAAGTCTTACGACAGGCACCCGATCGAGGGGCTACACCTTC. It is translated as CASSLSLTTGTRSRGYTF. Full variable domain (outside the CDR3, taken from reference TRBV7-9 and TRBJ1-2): DTGVSQNPRHKITKRGQNVTFRCDPISEHNRLYWYRQTLGQGPEFLTYFQNEAQLEKSRLLSDRFSAERPKGSFSTLEIQRTEQGDSAMYLCASSLSLTTGTRSRGYTFGSGTRLTVV.

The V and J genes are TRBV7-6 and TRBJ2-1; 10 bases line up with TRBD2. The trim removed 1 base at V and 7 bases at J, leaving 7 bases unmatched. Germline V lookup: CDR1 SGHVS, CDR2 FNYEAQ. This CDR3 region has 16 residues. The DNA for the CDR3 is TGTGCCAGCAGCTTAGAACTAGCGGGAACGGGAAATGAGCAGTTCTTC. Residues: CASSLELAGTGNEQFF.

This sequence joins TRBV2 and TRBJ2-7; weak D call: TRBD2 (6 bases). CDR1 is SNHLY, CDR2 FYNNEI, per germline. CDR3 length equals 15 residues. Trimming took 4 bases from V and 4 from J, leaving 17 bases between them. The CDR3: CASSVGGGPLYEQYF. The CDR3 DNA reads TGTGCCAGCAGTGTAGGCGGAGGGCCTTTGTACGAGCAGTACTTC. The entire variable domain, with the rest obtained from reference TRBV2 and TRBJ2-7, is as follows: EPEVTQTPSHQVTQMGQEVILRCVPISNHLYFYWYRQILGQKVEFLVSFYNNEISEKSEIFDDQFSVERPDGSNFTLKIRSTKLEDSAMYFCASSVGGGPLYEQYFGPGTRLTVT.

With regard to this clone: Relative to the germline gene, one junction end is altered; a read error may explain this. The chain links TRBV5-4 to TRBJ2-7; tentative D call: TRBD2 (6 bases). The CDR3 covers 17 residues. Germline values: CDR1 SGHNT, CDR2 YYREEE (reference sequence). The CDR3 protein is CASSPNTPEGRAYEQYF. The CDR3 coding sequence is TGCGCCAGCAGCCCGAACACTCCGGAGGGCCGTGCGTACGAGCAGTACTTC.

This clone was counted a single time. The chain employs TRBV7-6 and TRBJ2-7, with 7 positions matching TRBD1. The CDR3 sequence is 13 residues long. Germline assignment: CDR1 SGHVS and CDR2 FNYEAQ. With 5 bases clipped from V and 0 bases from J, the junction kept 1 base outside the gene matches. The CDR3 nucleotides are TGTGCCAGCAGCGGGGACAGCTCCTACGAGCAGTACTTC. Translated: CASSGDSSYEQYF.

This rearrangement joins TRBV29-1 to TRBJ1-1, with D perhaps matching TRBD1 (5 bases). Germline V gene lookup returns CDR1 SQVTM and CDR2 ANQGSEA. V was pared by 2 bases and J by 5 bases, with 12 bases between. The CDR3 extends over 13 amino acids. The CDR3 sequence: CSVEQGEATEAFF. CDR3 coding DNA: TGCAGCGTTGAACAAGGGGAGGCAACTGAAGCTTTCTTT.

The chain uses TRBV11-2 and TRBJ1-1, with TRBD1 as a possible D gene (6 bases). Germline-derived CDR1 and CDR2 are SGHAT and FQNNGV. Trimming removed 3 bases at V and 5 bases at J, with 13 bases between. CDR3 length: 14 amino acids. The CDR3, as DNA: TGTGCCAGCAGCTTTCAATGGGGGCGGACTGAAGCTTTCTTT. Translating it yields CASSFQWGRTEAFF. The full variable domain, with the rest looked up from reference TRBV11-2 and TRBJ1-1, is EAGVAQSPRYKIIEKRQSVAFWCNPISGHATLYWYQQILGQGPKLLIQFQNNGVVDDSQLPKDRFSAERLKGVDSTLKIQPAKLEDSAVYLCASSFQWGRTEAFFGQGTRLTVV.

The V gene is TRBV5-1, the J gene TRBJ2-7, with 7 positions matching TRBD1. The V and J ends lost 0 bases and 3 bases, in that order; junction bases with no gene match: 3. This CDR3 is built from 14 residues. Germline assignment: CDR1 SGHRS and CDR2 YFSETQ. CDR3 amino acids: CASSLVAGGYEQYF. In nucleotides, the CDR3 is TGCGCCAGCAGCTTGGTAGCAGGGGGCTACGAGCAGTACTTC.

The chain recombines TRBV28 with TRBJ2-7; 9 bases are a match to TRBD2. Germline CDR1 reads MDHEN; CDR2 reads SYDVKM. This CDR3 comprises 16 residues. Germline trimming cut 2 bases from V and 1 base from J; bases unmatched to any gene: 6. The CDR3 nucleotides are TGTGCCAGCAGTTTACCGGGACTAGCCACATCCTACGAGCAGTACTTC. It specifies CASSLPGLATSYEQYF. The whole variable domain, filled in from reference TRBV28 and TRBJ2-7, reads DVKVTQSSRYLVKRTGEKVFLECVQDMDHENMFWYRQDPGLGLRLIYFSYDVKMKEKGDIPEGYSVSREKKERFSLILESASTNQTSMYLCASSLPGLATSYEQYFGPGTRLTVT.

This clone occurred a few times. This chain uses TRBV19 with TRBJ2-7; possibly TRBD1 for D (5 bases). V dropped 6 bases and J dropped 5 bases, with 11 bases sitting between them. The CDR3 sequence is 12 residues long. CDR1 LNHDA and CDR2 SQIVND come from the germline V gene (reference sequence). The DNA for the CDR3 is TGTGCCAGTAGGGGGCGCAGAAACGAGCAGTACTTC. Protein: CASRGRRNEQYF.